This T cell receptor beta chain was retrieved from a study of cytomegalovirus exposure and HLA in healthy donors (dated 2017 in TCRdb). With regard to the full study: According to a later analysis, the roughly 120 validation repertoires were produced on the same platform as the 700 or so repertoires of the first cohort. Along with the approximately 650-subject first cohort, a separate validation cohort of over a hundred different subjects was used. The study aimed to test whether signatures of past pathogen exposure could be identified by cataloging public T cell receptors. To predict cytomegalovirus infection status, the study brought together high-throughput TCR immunosequencing, statistical association of individual TCRs with disease status, and machine learning.

Library method: the immunoSEQ multiplex PCR assay. Regarding the original processing steps: To diagnose cytomegalovirus status from the catalog of TCR beta chain sequences, a statistical classification framework was built. TCRdb took this table from immuneACCESS and kept in-frame rearrangements with V and J called. Such tables lack part of the clones; where checked against another copy, unresolved V genes explain under half of the gap, and the rest is unexplained. D and trimming come from the DNA, and the V and J calls and clone size come from that table. This sample gives hundreds of thousands of clones in total; roughly 84% of them show up just once. 1.5% to 2.5% of the sample is in the top ten clones. The donors belonged to the validation cohort of roughly 120 subjects, which was separate from the roughly 670-subject first cohort. Results and caveats for the whole study, not just this receptor: The validation cohort had no HLA typing available for a later analysis, so co-occurrence within that cohort was assessed over all 120 or so repertoires. The classifier was reported to diagnose cytomegalovirus status with high specificity and sensitivity in both the original and validation cohorts. Subsequent analysis determined that TCRs grouped into clusters in the first cohort also showed a tendency toward co-occurrence across the 90 to 150 validation repertoires, and about 94% of cluster scores exceeded 0. It was suggested by the authors that the approach could potentially be generalized to other disease states and immunological phenotypes. The study gave a list of some 150 TCR beta chains associated with cytomegalovirus. In vitro tests confirmed that a few of the cytomegalovirus-associated TCR beta chains recognize cytomegalovirus antigens. While some public TCRs were present in many individuals, most TCR sequences turned up only very rarely across donors.

From the cysteine up to the phenylalanine, the CDR3 has a length of 15 residues. The DNA shown is the 45-base CDR3, in frame from base 1. The germline V gene encodes CDR1 SGHRS and CDR2 YFSETQ. Cut back by 4 bases and 1 base, the V and J ends lie 14 bases apart. A note on this clone: Its antigen remains unidentified. No per-base quality is available; no much larger clone lies one base away.

What was sequenced was PBMCs. This receptor was obtained from a woman between 18 and 29 years old in good health and CMV-seropositive. The sequence is built from TRBV5-1 and TRBJ1-1; TRBD1 is a possible D gene, resting on 5 matching bases. The CDR3 protein sequence reads: CASSQEGLTNTEAFF. The bases read TGCGCCAGCAGCCAAGAGGGACTTACGAACACTGAAGCTTTCTTT.